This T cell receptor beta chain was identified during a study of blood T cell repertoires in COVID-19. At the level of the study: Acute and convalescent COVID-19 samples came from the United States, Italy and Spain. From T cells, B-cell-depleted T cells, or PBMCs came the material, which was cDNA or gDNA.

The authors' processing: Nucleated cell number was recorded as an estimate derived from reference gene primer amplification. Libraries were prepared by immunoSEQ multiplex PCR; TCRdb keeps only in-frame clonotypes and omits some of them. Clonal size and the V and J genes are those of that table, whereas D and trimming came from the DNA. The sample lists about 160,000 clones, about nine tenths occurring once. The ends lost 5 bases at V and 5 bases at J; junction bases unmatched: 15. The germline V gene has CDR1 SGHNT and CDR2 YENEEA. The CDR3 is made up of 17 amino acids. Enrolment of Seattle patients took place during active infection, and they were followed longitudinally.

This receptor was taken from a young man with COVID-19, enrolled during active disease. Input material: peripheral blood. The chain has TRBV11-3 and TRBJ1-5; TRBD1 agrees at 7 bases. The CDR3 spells CASSPTRTGEGDQPQHF. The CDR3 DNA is TGTGCCAGCAGCCCGACCCGAACAGGGGAAGGGGATCAGCCCCAGCATTTT.